The T cell receptor (beta chain) described here comes from a study of OX40 agonist ivuxolimab in advanced cancers. For the study at large: Previous treatment with anti-PD-1, anti-PD-L1 or anti-CTLA-4 therapy was allowed; 30% to 50% had received some.

The V gene lost 8 bases and the J gene lost 0 bases, with 5 bases spanning the gap. Per germline, CDR1 MGHRA and CDR2 YSYEKL. The CDR3 sequence is 11 residues long. TCRdb keeps only in-frame clones here, not all; method: immunoSEQ multiplex PCR. The sample yields 100,000 or so clones, 90% to 97% seen once. This chain links TRBV4-1 with TRBJ2-7; D remains ambiguous. This receptor was obtained from an adult with an advanced solid tumor such as melanoma, head and neck, liver or kidney cancer. The specimen comprised CD4+ or CD8+ T cells sorted from blood, sampled in a trial of the OX40 agonist ivuxolimab. This CDR3 reads CASGDSYEQYF. CDR3 in DNA: TGCGCCAGCGGGGACTCCTACGAGCAGTACTTC.